This TCR beta chain was identified during a study of blood T cell repertoires in COVID-19. Study overall: Both acute and convalescent COVID-19 samples were obtained from the United States, Italy and Spain. T cells, B-cell-depleted T cells, or PBMCs supplied cDNA or gDNA.

Authors' data handling: Estimated nucleated cell counts came from reference gene primer amplification. TCRdb keeps only in-frame clones here, not all; method: immunoSEQ multiplex PCR. That table supplies the V and J calls and clone size; D and trimming were determined from the DNA. The data show 130,000 to 150,000 clones, more than 75% seen once. Germline V gene sequence: CDR1 GTSNPN, CDR2 SVGIG (reference sequence). Trimming pared 0 bases from V and 7 bases from J, leaving 18 bases between. This CDR3 has 16 residues. This chain joins TRBV30 and TRBJ1-4, with D perhaps matching TRBD1 (6 bases). The TCR comes from a woman between 50 and 59 years old with active or convalescent COVID-19. The sequenced material came from peripheral blood. The CDR3 region has the DNA TGTGCCTGGAGTGTGGGGGCAGGCTTAAGGGGTGAAAAACTGTTTTTT. Translated, it gives CAWSVGAGLRGEKLFF.